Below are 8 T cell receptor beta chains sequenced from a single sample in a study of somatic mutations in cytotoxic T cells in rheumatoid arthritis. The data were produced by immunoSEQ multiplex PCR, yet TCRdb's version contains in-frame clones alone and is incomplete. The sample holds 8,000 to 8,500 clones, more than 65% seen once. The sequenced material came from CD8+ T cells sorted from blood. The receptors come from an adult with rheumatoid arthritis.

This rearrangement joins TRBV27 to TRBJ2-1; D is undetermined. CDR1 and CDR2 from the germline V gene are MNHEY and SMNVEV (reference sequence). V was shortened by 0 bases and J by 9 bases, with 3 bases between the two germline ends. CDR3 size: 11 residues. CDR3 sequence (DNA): TGTGCCAGCAGTTTATCGGGTGAGCAGTTCTTC. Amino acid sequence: CASSLSGEQFF.

The CDR3 protein is CASIPRGTYNEQFF. CDR3 coding DNA: TGTGCCAGCATACCCAGGGGAACCTACAATGAGCAGTTCTTC. The chain carries TRBV2 and TRBJ2-1; tentatively, D is TRBD1 (6 bases). V was shortened by 7 bases and J by 2 bases, with 12 bases between the two germline ends. Germline CDR1 reads SNHLY; CDR2 reads FYNNEI. There are 14 residues in the CDR3.

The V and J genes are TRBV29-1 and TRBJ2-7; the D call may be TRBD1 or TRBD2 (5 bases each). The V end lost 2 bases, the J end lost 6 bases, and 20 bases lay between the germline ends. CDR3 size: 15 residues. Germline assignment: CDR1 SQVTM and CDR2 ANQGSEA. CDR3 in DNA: TGCAGCGTTGAACCACCCGGGGCAGGGCGAGGCGAGCAGTACTTC. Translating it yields CSVEPPGAGRGEQYF.

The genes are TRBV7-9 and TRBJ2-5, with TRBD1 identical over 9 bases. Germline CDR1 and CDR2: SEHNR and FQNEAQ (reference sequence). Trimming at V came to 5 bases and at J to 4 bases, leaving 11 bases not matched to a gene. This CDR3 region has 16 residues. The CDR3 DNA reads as TGTGCCAGCAGCGACACCCGGACAGGGGCGAGAGAGACCCAGTACTTC. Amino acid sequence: CASSDTRTGARETQYF.

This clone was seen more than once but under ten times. In nucleotides, the CDR3 is TGTGCCAGCGGAGGCGGGAGCTCCTACAATGAGCAGTTCTTC. Its translation is CASGGGSSYNEQFF. V and J are TRBV28 and TRBJ2-1, with TRBD2 identical over 7 bases. The CDR3 covers 14 residues. V lost 8 bases, J lost 0 bases, and 4 bases stayed unmatched. Germline assignment: CDR1 MDHEN and CDR2 SYDVKM.

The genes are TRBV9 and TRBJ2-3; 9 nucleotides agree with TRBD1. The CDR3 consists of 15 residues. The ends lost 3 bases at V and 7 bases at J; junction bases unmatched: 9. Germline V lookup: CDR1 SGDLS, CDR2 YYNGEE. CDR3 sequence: CASSEGQGSRNTQYF. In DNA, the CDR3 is TGTGCCAGCAGCGAGGGACAGGGTAGCCGAAATACGCAGTATTTT.

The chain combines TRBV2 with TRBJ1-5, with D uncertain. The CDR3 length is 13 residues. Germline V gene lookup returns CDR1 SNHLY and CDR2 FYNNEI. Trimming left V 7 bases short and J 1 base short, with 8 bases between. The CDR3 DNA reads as TGTGCCAGCAAGCTAAGCAGCAATCAGCCCCAGCATTTT. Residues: CASKLSSNQPQHF.

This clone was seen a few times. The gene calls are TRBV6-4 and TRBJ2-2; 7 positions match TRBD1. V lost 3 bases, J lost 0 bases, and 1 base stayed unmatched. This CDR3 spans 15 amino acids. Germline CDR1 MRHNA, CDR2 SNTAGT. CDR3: CASSEGTANTGELFF. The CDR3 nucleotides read TGTGCCAGCAGTGAAGGGACAGCGAACACCGGGGAGCTGTTTTTT.